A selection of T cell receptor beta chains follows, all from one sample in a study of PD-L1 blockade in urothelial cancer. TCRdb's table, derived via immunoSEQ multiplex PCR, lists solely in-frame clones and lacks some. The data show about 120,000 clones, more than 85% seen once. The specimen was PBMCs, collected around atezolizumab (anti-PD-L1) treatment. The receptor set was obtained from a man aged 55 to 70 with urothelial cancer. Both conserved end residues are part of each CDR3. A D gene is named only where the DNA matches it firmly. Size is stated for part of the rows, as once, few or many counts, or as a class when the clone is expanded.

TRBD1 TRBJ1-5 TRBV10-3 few TGTGCCATCAAACCGGGACAGGACCCGAATCAGCCCCAGCATTTT CAIKPGQDPNQPQHF
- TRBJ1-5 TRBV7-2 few TGTGCCAGCAGCTTAGAATGGGGAGAAGGGCAGCCCCAGCATTTT CASSLEWGEGQPQHF
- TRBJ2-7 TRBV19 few TGTGCCACAATCTCAGGGTCCTACGAGCAGTACTTC CATISGSYEQYF
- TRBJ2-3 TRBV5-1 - TGCGCCAGCAGCATGGAGGGCGGGGGCACAGATACGCAGTATTTT CASSMEGGGTDTQYF
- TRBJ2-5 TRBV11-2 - TGTGCCAGCAGCTTCCCTGGCGGGACCCAGTACTTC CASSFPGGTQYF
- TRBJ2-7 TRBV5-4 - TGTGCCAGCAGCCCCCTACAGGGTTCCTACGAGCAGTACTTC CASSPLQGSYEQYF
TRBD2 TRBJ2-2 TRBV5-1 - TGCGCCAGCAGCTTGGCAACTAGCGGGCCGGGGGAGCTGTTTTTT CASSLATSGPGELFF
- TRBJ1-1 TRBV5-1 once TGCGCCAGCAGCTTGGCCCCAGGTCTTAGAAACACTGAAGCTTTCTTT CASSLAPGLRNTEAFF
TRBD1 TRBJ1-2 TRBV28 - TGTGCCAGCAGTTTCGGACAGGGGGCCTATGGCTACACCTTC CASSFGQGAYGYTF
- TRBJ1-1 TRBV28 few TGTGCCAGCAGTCTCGGTCTTTTGGCTTTCTTT CASSLGLLAFF
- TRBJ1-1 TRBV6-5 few TGTGCCAGCAGGGGGGGGGCGACTGAAGCTTTCTTT CASRGGATEAFF
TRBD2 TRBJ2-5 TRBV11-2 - TGTGCCAGCAGCTTAGCCCGGACTAGCGGGGGGACGAGCCTGGAGACCCAGTACTTC CASSLARTSGGTSLETQYF
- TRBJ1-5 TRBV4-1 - TGCGCCAGCAGCGCCTTGACAGTCAATCAGCCCCAGCATTTT CASSALTVNQPQHF
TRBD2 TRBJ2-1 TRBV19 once TGTGCCAGTAGTATAACCAGCGGGATGGGAAATGAGCAGTTCTTC CASSITSGMGNEQFF
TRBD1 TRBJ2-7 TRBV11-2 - TGTGCCAGCAGCTTAGTAGGGACAGGGATCCGCGAGCAGTACTTC CASSLVGTGIREQYF
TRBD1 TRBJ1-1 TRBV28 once TGTGCCAGCAGTTTAGGGTCGAACAGGGGGCAAGCTTTCTTT CASSLGSNRGQAFF
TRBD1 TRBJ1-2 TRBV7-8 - TGTGCCAGCAGCCGCCGGACAGGTCTTAACTATGGCTACACCTTC CASSRRTGLNYGYTF
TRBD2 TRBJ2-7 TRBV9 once TGTGCCAGCAGCGTGGCCGGTAGCGGGAGCATAGACGAGCAGTACTTC CASSVAGSGSIDEQYF
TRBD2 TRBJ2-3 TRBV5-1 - TGCGCCAGCAGCTTGGGTAGCGGGGGCAGCACAGATACGCAGTATTTT CASSLGSGGSTDTQYF
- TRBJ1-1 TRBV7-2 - TGTGCCAGCAGCTTTGGGGTCGGGAGCAACACTGAAGCTTTCTTT CASSFGVGSNTEAFF
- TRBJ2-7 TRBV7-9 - TGTGCCAGCAGCTTGGGCGGGATTTCCTCCTACGAGCAGTACTTC CASSLGGISSYEQYF
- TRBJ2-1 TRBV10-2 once TGCGCCAGCAGGGACTCGGCCTACAATGAGCAGTTCTTC CASRDSAYNEQFF
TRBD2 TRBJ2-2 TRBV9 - TGTGCCAGCAGCGCGGCCGGGACTAGCGGGAGCGCCGGGGAGCTGTTTTTT CASSAAGTSGSAGELFF
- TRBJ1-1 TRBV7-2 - TGTGCCAGCAGCTTGACAGGGAACACTGAAGCTTTCTTT CASSLTGNTEAFF
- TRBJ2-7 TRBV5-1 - TGCGCCAGCAGCCACTCCTACGAGCAGTACTTC CASSHSYEQYF
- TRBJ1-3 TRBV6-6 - TGTGCCAGCTCACCTCAGGCTGGAAACACCATATATTTT CASSPQAGNTIYF
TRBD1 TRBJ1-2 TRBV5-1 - TGCGCCAGCAGCTTGGAAGGACAGGGTGCTGGCTACACCTTC CASSLEGQGAGYTF
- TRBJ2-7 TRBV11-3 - TGTGCCAGCAGGATGGGGCGGGATCGAAGCTCCTACGAGCAGTACTTC CASRMGRDRSSYEQYF
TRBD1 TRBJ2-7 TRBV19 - TGTGCCAGTAAGACGACAGGGTCGAGCGAGCAGTACTTC CASKTTGSSEQYF
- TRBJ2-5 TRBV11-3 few TGTGCCAGCAGCCCCGCCCTATACCAAGAGACCCAGTACTTC CASSPALYQETQYF
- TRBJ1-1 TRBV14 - TGTGCCAGCAGCCAAGATCGGGTGAAAGCTTTCTTT CASSQDRVKAFF
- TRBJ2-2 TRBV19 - TGTGCCAGTAGTATCGTCGTCCACACCGGGGAGCTGTTTTTT CASSIVVHTGELFF
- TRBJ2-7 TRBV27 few TGTGCCAGCAGTTCCCTCCTCAGGGAGCAGTACTTC CASSSLLREQYF
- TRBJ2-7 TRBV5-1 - TGCGCCAGCAGCTTGAACCTACAGAGCCCTGGGTTTCTACGGTACTTC CASSLNLQSPGFLRYF
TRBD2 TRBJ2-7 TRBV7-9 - TGTGCCAGCAGCTGGGGGGGTGCAGGGAGATCCTACGAGCAGTACTTC CASSWGGAGRSYEQYF
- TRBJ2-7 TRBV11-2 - TGTGCTATAGGGGAATACGAGCAGTACTTC CAIGEYEQYF
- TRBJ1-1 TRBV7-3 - TGTGCCAGCAGCACAGACGGACAGAACACTGAAGCTTTCTTT CASSTDGQNTEAFF
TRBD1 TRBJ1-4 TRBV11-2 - TGTGCCAGCAGCTTAGACGGGGACAGCAATGAAAAACTGTTTTTT CASSLDGDSNEKLFF
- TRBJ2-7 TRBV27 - TGTGCCAGCAGTTTAGCGGGCGGGGAGAAGCAGTACTTC CASSLAGGEKQYF